Only one count was recorded for the clone carrying this T cell receptor beta chain. The junction does not match germline at one end; this may be a read error. Sequenced by immunoSEQ multiplex PCR; TCRdb stores in-frame clones only, minus some. The table has hundreds of thousands of clones, around 89% seen once. The data belong to a study of blood T cell repertoires in COVID-19. The germline gives CDR1 SNHLY, CDR2 FYNNEI. The CDR3 runs 14 residues. The rearrangement uses TRBV2 and TRBJ2-7; D perhaps matches TRBD2 (10 bases). This sequence originates from a woman between 25 and 40 years old with acute or convalescent COVID-19. The sequencing input was peripheral blood. CDR3 region: CASIGYGTGLAGDF. CDR3 nucleotides: TGTGCCAGCATTGGGTATGGGACAGGGCTAGCGGGGGACTTC. Together with reference TRBV2 and TRBJ2-7, the CDR3 gives the full variable domain: EPEVTQTPSHQVTQMGQEVILRCVPISNHLYFYWYRQILGQKVEFLVSFYNNEISEKSEIFDDQFSVERPDGSNFTLKIRSTKLEDSAMYFCASIGYGTGLAGDFGPGTRLTVT.